The clone carrying this TCR beta chain appeared a few times. This entry comes from a study of T cell changes during pregnancy in multiple sclerosis. Trimming removed 0 bases at V and 7 bases at J, with 6 bases between. This CDR3 is 11 amino acids long. Germline loops: CDR1 GTSNPN, CDR2 SVGIG (reference sequence). Method: immunoSEQ multiplex PCR; TCRdb's copy keeps in-frame clones and lacks some. The profile covers tens of thousands of clones, with around 90% appearing a single time and about 2.5% taken by the ten largest. The J gene is TRBJ1-2, the V gene TRBV30, with D unresolved. The sequencing used peripheral blood, collected in the third trimester of pregnancy. The source of this sequence is a female donor in good health, enrolled as a control in a pregnancy study. CDR3 residues: CAWSVEGGYTF. The CDR3, as DNA: TGTGCCTGGAGTGTAGAGGGTGGCTACACCTTC.